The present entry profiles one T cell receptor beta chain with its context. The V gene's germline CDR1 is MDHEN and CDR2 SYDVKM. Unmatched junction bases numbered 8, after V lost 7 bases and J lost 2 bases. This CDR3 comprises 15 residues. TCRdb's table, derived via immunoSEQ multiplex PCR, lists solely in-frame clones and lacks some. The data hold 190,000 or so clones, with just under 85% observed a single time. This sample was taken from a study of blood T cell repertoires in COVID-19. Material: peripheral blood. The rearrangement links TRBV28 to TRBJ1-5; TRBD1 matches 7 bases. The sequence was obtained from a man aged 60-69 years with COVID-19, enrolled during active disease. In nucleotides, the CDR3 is TGTGCCAGCATTCTGACAGGGAATGGCAATCAGCCCCAGCATTTT. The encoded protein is CASILTGNGNQPQHF. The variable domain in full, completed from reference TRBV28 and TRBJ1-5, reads DVKVTQSSRYLVKRTGEKVFLECVQDMDHENMFWYRQDPGLGLRLIYFSYDVKMKEKGDIPEGYSVSREKKERFSLILESASTNQTSMYLCASILTGNGNQPQHFGDGTRLSIL.